Listed below are T cell receptor beta chains from one sample, sequenced in a study of CD8 T cells in Susac syndrome. MiXCR, run by TCRdb on the immunoSEQ multiplex PCR reads, gives a single entry per CDR3 protein. In the table there are under 200,000 distinct CDR3 sequences, 95% of which are singletons. Sequencing used CD8+ T cells from PBMCs. The receptor set was obtained from a human donor with Susac syndrome. Both conserved end residues are part of each CDR3. D genes are given only for firm matches. Clone size appears in some rows only: once, few, many, or a class for an expanded clone.

clone size	V gene	J gene	D gene	CDR3 DNA	CDR3 protein
.	TRBV14	TRBJ2-4	.	TGTGCCAGCAGCCTGGCTAGCGTTATAAACATTCAGTACTTC	CASSLASVINIQYF
.	TRBV4-2	TRBJ2-1	.	TGTGCCAGCAGCCAAGAGTCATCCCCAAATGAGCAGTTCTTC	CASSQESSPNEQFF
.	TRBV9	TRBJ2-3	TRBD2	TGTGCCAGCAGCCTCGGACTAGCGAGAGATACGCAGTATTTT	CASSLGLARDTQYF
.	TRBV3-1	TRBJ2-4	.	TGTGCCAGCAGCCAAGTAGCTCAGGGAGGAATCGGAGACATTCAGTACTTC	CASSQVAQGGIGDIQYF
.	TRBV20-1	TRBJ2-1	.	TGCAGTGCTAGAGAAGAAGGGGCTAGAGTTAGCTACAATGAGCAGTTCTTC	CSAREEGARVSYNEQFF
few	TRBV21-1	TRBJ2-7	.	TGTGCCAGCAGCAGGTGGGGACTGAACGAGCAGTACTTC	CASSRWGLNEQYF
.	TRBV28	TRBJ2-1	.	TGTGCCAGCAGCCTGTCCGCTGGCGGAACTACCTACAATGAGCAGTTCTTC	CASSLSAGGTTYNEQFF
few	TRBV9	TRBJ2-1	.	TGTGCCAGCAGCGTAGGTGGGGCAAGCTACAATGAGCAGTTCTTC	CASSVGGASYNEQFF
.	TRBV9	TRBJ2-7	.	TGTGCCAGCAGCACAGGGGACTCATCCTACGAGCAGTACTTC	CASSTGDSSYEQYF
once	TRBV9	TRBJ2-1	TRBD2	TGTGCCAGCAGCGGTTATAGCGGGGGGGCCGACAATGAGCAGTTCTTC	CASSGYSGGADNEQFF
.	TRBV7-9	TRBJ2-5	TRBD2	TGTGCCAGCAGCTTATCGTCCGGCCGGGGAGGGGAGACCCAGTACTTC	CASSLSSGRGGETQYF
.	TRBV20-1	TRBJ1-2	TRBD1	TGCAGTGCTCGAGGACAGGGGGCAAACTATGGCTACACCTTC	CSARGQGANYGYTF
.	TRBV24-1	TRBJ2-2	TRBD2	TGTGCCACCAGTGATCACCGGGGGGCCGGGGAGCTGTTTTTT	CATSDHRGAGELFF
.	TRBV20-1	TRBJ2-1	.	TGCAGTGCTACTCGGACCCCCTACAATGAGCAGTTCTTC	CSATRTPYNEQFF
.	TRBV14	TRBJ2-5	.	TGTGCCAGCAGTCCTTGGCGAGGGTCCCAAGAGACCCAGTACTTC	CASSPWRGSQETQYF
.	TRBV9	TRBJ2-2	.	TGTGCCAGCACGCGGGGGAACACCGGGGAGCTGTTTTTT	CASTRGNTGELFF
.	TRBV5-1	TRBJ2-7	.	TGCGCCAGCAGCTTGGAGGCAGCTCTCTCCTACGAGCAGTACTTC	CASSLEAALSYEQYF
.	TRBV3-1	TRBJ2-1	.	TGTGCCAGCAGCTTACAGATCTACAATGAGCAGTTCTTC	CASSLQIYNEQFF
.	TRBV9	TRBJ2-2	.	TGTGCCAGCAGCGTAACTGACCCCCCCGGGGAGCTGTTTTTT	CASSVTDPPGELFF
.	TRBV27	TRBJ2-1	TRBD2	TGTGCCAGCTATAAACTAGCGGAGCCCTACAATGAGCAGTTCTTC	CASYKLAEPYNEQFF
.	TRBV12-5	TRBJ1-1	TRBD1	TGTGCTAGTGGTCTCGGGACAGGGATGGGAACTGAAGCTTTCTTT	CASGLGTGMGTEAFF
.	TRBV27	TRBJ1-2	TRBD1	TGTGCCAGCAGTTTATGGGGGACAGGGGGCTTCGACTATGGCTACACCTTC	CASSLWGTGGFDYGYTF
.	TRBV13	TRBJ1-4	.	TGTGCCAGCAGCTTACCTAATGAAAAACTGTTTTTT	CASSLPNEKLFF
once	TRBV20-1	TRBJ1-2	TRBD1	TGCAGTGCTAGAGTGTCGGGACAGGGGGTCTATGGCTACACCTTC	CSARVSGQGVYGYTF
.	TRBV7-3	TRBJ2-2	.	TGTGCCAGCACGGACACTCCGAACACCGGGGAGCTGTTTTTT	CASTDTPNTGELFF
.	TRBV7-9	TRBJ2-7	.	TGTGCCAGCAGCGTAACCGGGAGATATTACGAGCAGTACTTC	CASSVTGRYYEQYF
.	TRBV2	TRBJ2-2	.	TGTGCCAGCAGTGGACGGACGAATAAAGTGAGAACGAACACCGGGGAGCTGTTTTTT	CASSGRTNKVRTNTGELFF
.	TRBV19	TRBJ1-5	.	TGTGCCAGTAGTGTCCATAGCAATCAGCCCCAGCATTTT	CASSVHSNQPQHF
.	TRBV30	TRBJ2-7	.	TGTGCCTGGGACACTAGAAACGAGCAGTACTTC	CAWDTRNEQYF
.	TRBV6-2/TRBV6-3	TRBJ2-7	.	TGTGCCAGCAGTAAGATTCCGGGACAAGCCTACGAGCAGTACTTC	CASSKIPGQAYEQYF
few	TRBV4-2	TRBJ2-7	.	TGTGCCAGCAGCCAAGGACTGGGCTACGAGCAGTACTTC	CASSQGLGYEQYF
.	TRBV14	TRBJ2-1	TRBD2	TGTGCCAGCAGCCACCGACTAGCACGATACAATGAGCAGTTCTTC	CASSHRLARYNEQFF
.	TRBV13	TRBJ2-5	.	TGTGCCAGCCGCTTGGTAGGGGAAGAGACCCAGTACTTC	CASRLVGEETQYF
.	TRBV28	TRBJ1-1	.	TGTGCCAGCACCCAAGGGTACACTGAAGCTTTCTTT	CASTQGYTEAFF
.	TRBV19	TRBJ1-2	.	TGTGCCAGTAGTAGGCCGGGAGCGAGCGGCTACACCTTC	CASSRPGASGYTF
.	TRBV12-3/TRBV12-4	TRBJ2-7	TRBD2	TGTGCCAGCAGTTTCGGGACTAGCGGGGGGGACGGCTACGAGCAGTACTTC	CASSFGTSGGDGYEQYF
.	TRBV20-1	TRBJ2-5	TRBD2	TGCAGTGCTAGAGATACTAGCGGGGGGCCACCATCAGTCCCAGAGACCCAGTACTTC	CSARDTSGGPPSVPETQYF
.	TRBV29-1	TRBJ2-7	.	TGCAGCGACCCCTGGACGGGAAGCCTCCGTGACGAGCAGTACTTC	CSDPWTGSLRDEQYF